This T cell receptor (beta chain) was found in a study of molecular identifiers for immune sequencing clone quantification. CDR1 is SGHTA and CDR2 is FQGTGA in the germline V gene. This CDR3 spans 14 amino acids. V lost 4 bases and J lost 6, with 14 bases in between. One entry per CDR3 protein, called by TCRdb with MiXCR from the PCR reads. The sample carries about 640,000 distinct CDR3 sequences, 15% to 20% recorded once. Sequencing was done on a sample of naive CD8+ T cells from blood, with Jurkat cell RNA spiked in. As for subset: FACS-sorted CD8+CD4-CCR7+CD45RA+ naive T cells. The source of this sequence is a human donor in good health. Some libraries in this study had Jurkat cell RNA spiked in. The rearrangement uses TRBV7-3 and TRBJ2-3; D is possibly TRBD1 (6 bases). As DNA, the CDR3 is TGTGCCAGCAGCTCGAAGGACAGCGGCGATACGCAGTATTTT. Translating gives CASSSKDSGDTQYF.